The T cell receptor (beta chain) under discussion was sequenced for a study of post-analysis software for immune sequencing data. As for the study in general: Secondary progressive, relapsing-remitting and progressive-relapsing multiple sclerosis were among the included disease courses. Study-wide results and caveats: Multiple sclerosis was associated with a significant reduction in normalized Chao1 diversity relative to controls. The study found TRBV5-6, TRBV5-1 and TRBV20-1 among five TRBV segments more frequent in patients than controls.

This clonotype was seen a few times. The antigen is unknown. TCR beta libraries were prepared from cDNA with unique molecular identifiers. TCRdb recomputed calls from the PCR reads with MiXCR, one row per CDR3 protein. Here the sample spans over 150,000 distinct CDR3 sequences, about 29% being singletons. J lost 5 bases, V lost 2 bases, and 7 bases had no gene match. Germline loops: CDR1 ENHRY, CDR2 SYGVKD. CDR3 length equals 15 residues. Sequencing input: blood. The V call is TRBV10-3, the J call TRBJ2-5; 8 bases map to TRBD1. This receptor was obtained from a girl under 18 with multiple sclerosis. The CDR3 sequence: CAISEGQGGQETQYF. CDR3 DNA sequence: TGTGCCATCAGTGAGGGACAGGGCGGTCAGGAGACCCAGTACTTC.